Below, 30 T cell receptor beta chains from the same sample are listed, as sequenced in a study of early T cells in non-severe SARS-CoV-2 infection (dated by TCRdb to the early 2020s). Library generation was performed with 5' RACE. Instrument used: NextSeq 500. TCRdb reran the public reads through fastp at Q25 and MiXCR, keeping productive beta chains. Here each entry gathers all rows of one CDR3 protein and keeps the most common genes and DNA. In this sample the table shows roughly 64,000 distinct CDR3 sequences, approximately 11% of which occur a single time. 2.9% of the sample is held by the ten biggest clonotypes. This sample comprised whole blood, obtained at baseline. These receptors were obtained from an adult who was a healthcare worker with PCR-confirmed SARS-CoV-2 infection or an uninfected control (not recorded which).

Note on this clonotype: Being one base from a much bigger clone, this may be a read error. The chain recombines TRBV20-1 with TRBJ2-5; a weak D match, TRBD1 (6 bases). This CDR3 is 10 amino acids long. Germline CDR1 reads DFQATT; CDR2 reads SNEGSKA (reference sequence). The CDR3 reads CSSGVETLYF. The DNA of the CDR3 is TGCAGTTCAGGGGTGGAGACCCTGTACTTC.

J is TRBJ1-1 and V is TRBV5-1; the D gene is possibly TRBD1 (6 bases). Germline loops: CDR1 SGHRS, CDR2 YFSETQ. Trimming left V 4 bases short and J 4 bases short, with 20 bases between. This CDR3 comprises 16 residues. The CDR3 DNA sequence: TGCGCCAGCAGCCTTTTTGGGGCAGGGGACACCACTGAAGCTTTCTTT. It yields the protein CASSLFGAGDTTEAFF.

This clonotype has at least ten counts. The chain is built from TRBV11-2 and TRBJ1-6; 7 bases are shared with TRBD1. The V segment lost 4 bases and the J segment 6 bases; nucleotides outside the gene matches: 15. From germline, CDR1 is SGHAT and CDR2 FQNNGV. CDR3 length: 18 amino acids. The CDR3 DNA is TGTGCCAGCAGCTCTATAATAGGGGGCGTCGCTGGTAATTCACCCCTCCACTTT. Encoded protein: CASSSIIGGVAGNSPLHF. The whole variable domain, filled in from reference TRBV11-2 and TRBJ1-6, reads EAGVAQSPRYKIIEKRQSVAFWCNPISGHATLYWYQQILGQGPKLLIQFQNNGVVDDSQLPKDRFSAERLKGVDSTLKIQPAKLEDSAVYLCASSSIIGGVAGNSPLHFGNGTRLTVT.

This clonotype was counted at least ten times. This sequence joins TRBV2 and TRBJ1-6; D ambiguous. Trimming took 2 bases from V and 10 from J, leaving 6 bases between them. Germline CDR1 reads SNHLY; CDR2 reads FYNNEI. The CDR3 loop spans 12 amino acids. The CDR3 here is CASSEWGSPLHF. The CDR3 DNA follows: TGTGCCAGCAGTGAATGGGGATCACCCCTCCACTTT.

This clonotype was seen a few times. The chain couples TRBV7-8 to TRBJ1-2; D ambiguous. Trimming left V 1 base short and J 7 bases short, with 13 bases between. Germline V lookup: CDR1 SGHVS, CDR2 FQNEAQ. This CDR3 is built from 14 residues. The CDR3 DNA reads as TGTGCCAGCAGCTTAGAGAGGGCGGGGATTGGCTACACCTTC. Translation: CASSLERAGIGYTF.

This clonotype was counted many times. The genes are TRBV7-2 and TRBJ2-3; D gene unclear. The CDR3 spans 13 residues. The V gene lost 5 bases and the J gene lost 14 bases, with 20 bases spanning the gap. The germline V gene has CDR1 SGHTA and CDR2 FQGNSA. The CDR3 here is CASSPRPLGPGYF. CDR3 in DNA: TGTGCCAGCAGCCCCCGACCCCTTGGCCCGGGGTATTTT. Based on the CDR3 plus reference TRBV7-2 and TRBJ2-3, the full variable domain is GAGVSQSPSNKVTEKGKDVELRCDPISGHTALYWYRQSLGQGLEFLIYFQGNSAPDKSGLPSDRFSAERTGGSVSTLTIQRTQQEDSAVYLCASSPRPLGPGYFGPGTRLTVL.

This clonotype was recorded a few times. The chain combines TRBV7-3 with TRBJ1-3; 8 positions match TRBD1. The ends lost 4 bases at V and 5 bases at J; junction bases unmatched: 4. Germline values: CDR1 SGHTA, CDR2 FQGTGA. The CDR3 extends over 14 amino acids. CDR3 bases: TGTGCCAGCAGCTCCGGACAGGGCCGAAACACCATATATTTT. This gives the protein CASSSGQGRNTIYF.

This clonotype was detected a few times. The chain recombines TRBV19 with TRBJ2-3, with TRBD1 matching 7 bases. The CDR3 runs 17 residues. Germline V CDR1 and CDR2: LNHDA, SQIVND (reference sequence). After removal of 7 bases from V and 2 bases from J, the junction contained 15 bases not matched to a gene. The CDR3 DNA reads as TGTGCCAGTACCATCCGACAGGGTAGGGGGTACACAGATACGCAGTATTTT. Its translation is CASTIRQGRGYTDTQYF.

This clonotype showed up just a few times. In DNA form, the CDR3 reads TGTGCCAGCTCACCGGGGGGAATCACTGAAGCTTTCTTT. Its translation: CASSPGGITEAFF. This rearrangement joins TRBV18 to TRBJ1-1; maybe TRBD1 (5 bases). Germline V gives CDR1 KGHSH, CDR2 LQKENI. This CDR3 is built from 13 residues. Trimming shortened V by 3 bases and J by 4 bases, and 9 bases separated the two germline ends.

This clonotype has just a few counts. V and J are TRBV11-2 and TRBJ1-3; D is uncertain. V was clipped by 5 bases and J by 1 base, with 12 bases between them. The V gene's germline CDR1 is SGHAT and CDR2 FQNNGV. This CDR3 spans 15 amino acids. The CDR3 loop is CASSSPAVSGNTIYF. The DNA of the CDR3 is TGTGCCAGCAGCAGCCCAGCGGTTTCTGGAAACACCATATATTTT.

At least ten counts were recorded for this clonotype. The rearrangement joins TRBV18 to TRBJ2-3, with D hard to call. The germline V gene has CDR1 KGHSH and CDR2 LQKENI. The CDR3 consists of 16 residues. The V end lost 1 base, the J end lost 0 bases, and 11 bases lay between the germline ends. CDR3 residues: CASSPRDSGSTDTQYF. CDR3 in DNA: TGTGCCAGCTCACCACGAGACTCAGGCAGCACAGATACGCAGTATTTT.

This clonotype turned up a few times. The chain combines TRBV7-9 with TRBJ2-7; D might be TRBD1 (5 bases). This CDR3 has 15 residues. Trimming pared 5 bases from V and 7 bases from J, leaving 21 bases between. In germline, CDR1 is SEHNR, CDR2 FQNEAQ (reference sequence). CDR3 sequence reads: CASSPGHLGALEQYF. CDR3 coding DNA: TGTGCCAGCAGCCCCGGACACCTCGGAGCTTTGGAGCAGTACTTC.

This clonotype was counted between two and nine times. This chain uses TRBV19 with TRBJ2-5; no firm D call. This CDR3 has 16 amino acids. V dropped 0 bases and J dropped 4 bases, with 15 bases sitting between them. Germline assignment: CDR1 LNHDA and CDR2 SQIVND (reference sequence). The CDR3 nucleotides are TGTGCCAGTAGTATAGATGCTCGGGCACGTGGAGAGACCCAGTACTTC. Amino acid sequence: CASSIDARARGETQYF.

This clonotype appeared a few times. The chain links TRBV9 to TRBJ2-3; TRBD2 matches at 9 bases. V shed 0 bases and J 0 bases; nucleotides not matched to a gene: 11. The CDR3 runs 19 residues. The germline gives CDR1 SGDLS, CDR2 YYNGEE. CDR3 DNA: TGTGCCAGCAGCGTAGGCCCGCGGGGGGGCCTGACTAGCACAGATACGCAGTATTTT. It is translated as CASSVGPRGGLTSTDTQYF.

The gene calls are TRBV2 and TRBJ2-7, with TRBD2 matching 8 bases. Trimming took 8 bases from V and 1 from J; bases not matched to a gene: 7. The CDR3 totals 14 residues. Germline V gene sequence: CDR1 SNHLY, CDR2 FYNNEI. The CDR3 region is CASRKLAGSYEQYF. The DNA of the CDR3 is TGTGCCAGCCGTAAGCTAGCGGGTTCCTACGAGCAGTACTTC. Combining the CDR3 with reference TRBV2 and TRBJ2-7 gives the whole variable domain EPEVTQTPSHQVTQMGQEVILRCVPISNHLYFYWYRQILGQKVEFLVSFYNNEISEKSEIFDDQFSVERPDGSNFTLKIRSTKLEDSAMYFCASRKLAGSYEQYFGPGTRLTVT.

At least ten counts were recorded for this clonotype. The CDR3 is CASSQDQGQGRSISYNEQFF. CDR3 bases: TGTGCCAGCAGCCAAGATCAGGGACAGGGGCGATCCATCTCCTACAATGAGCAGTTCTTC. The rearrangement links TRBV3-1 to TRBJ2-1; the match to TRBD1 covers 10 bases. V was clipped by 0 bases and J by 0 bases; unmatched bases: 11. The CDR3 length is 20 residues. CDR1 and CDR2 from the germline V gene are LGHDT and YNNKEL (reference sequence).

V is TRBV30 and J is TRBJ1-6; maybe TRBD1 (5 bases). Between the trimmed V and J ends, which lost 4 bases and 0 bases, there was a span of 7 bases. CDR1 GTSNPN and CDR2 SVGIG come from the germline V gene (reference sequence). The CDR3 covers 14 residues. CDR3 sequence reads: CAWMRGSYNSPLHF. The CDR3 nucleotides read TGTGCCTGGATGAGGGGCTCCTATAATTCACCCCTCCACTTT.

This clonotype was recorded at least ten times. This chain joins TRBV6-5 and TRBJ1-2; D not resolved. V was trimmed by 4 bases and J by 4 bases, leaving 10 bases between them. Germline CDR1 and CDR2: MNHEY and SVGAGI. This CDR3 comprises 13 residues. CDR3 DNA: TGTGCCAGCAGTTTACAGCGAGCCTATGGCTACACCTTC. Translation gives CASSLQRAYGYTF.

The table lists this clonotype with many counts. The chain is built from TRBV7-9 and TRBJ2-2; 11 positions match TRBD2. Germline V gene lookup returns CDR1 SEHNR and CDR2 FQNEAQ (reference sequence). The CDR3 extends over 21 amino acids. The J segment lost 6 bases and the V segment lost 3 bases, leaving 21 bases of the junction unmatched. The CDR3 DNA reads as TGTGCCAGCAGCTTCAAATCTCCGGGACTAGCGGCTACACCGCGGGCCGGGGAGCTGTTTTTT. This gives the protein CASSFKSPGLAATPRAGELFF.

The rearrangement joins TRBV19 to TRBJ1-2; D gene uncertain. CDR3 length: 14 amino acids. The germline V gene has CDR1 LNHDA and CDR2 SQIVND (reference sequence). V shed 3 bases and J shed 0 bases, with 8 bases lying between them. DNA of the CDR3: TGTGCCAGTAGTATCTACGTTACTAACTATGGCTACACCTTC. Residues: CASSIYVTNYGYTF. The full variable domain, its missing parts supplied by reference TRBV19 and TRBJ1-2, is DGGITQSPKYLFRKEGQNVTLSCEQNLNHDAMYWYRQDPGQGLRLIYYSQIVNDFQKGDIAEGYSVSREKKESFPLTVTSAQKNPTAFYLCASSIYVTNYGYTFGSGTRLTVV.

This clonotype was found many times. The chain has TRBV20-1 and TRBJ2-1; the D is unclear. Germline V gene sequence: CDR1 DFQATT, CDR2 SNEGSKA (reference sequence). The CDR3 spans 13 residues. V lost 5 bases and J 4 bases, leaving 12 bases between the germline ends. In DNA, the CDR3 is TGCAGTGCTCCCCAGAATCAGTACAATGAGCAGTTCTTC. This gives the protein CSAPQNQYNEQFF.

This clonotype was recorded at least ten times. This chain uses TRBV6-6 with TRBJ2-1; 8 positions agree with TRBD2. Trimming removed 2 bases from V and 2 bases from J; junction bases left unmatched: 8. The germline V gene has CDR1 MNHNY and CDR2 SVGAGI (reference sequence). The CDR3 extends over 17 amino acids. The CDR3 DNA follows: TGTGCCAGCAGTTACGTAACGGGGGGGAGACCCTACAATGAGCAGTTCTTC. The encoded protein is CASSYVTGGRPYNEQFF.

This clonotype has just a few counts. The rearrangement joins TRBV19 to TRBJ2-7; D remains unclear. This CDR3 has 13 amino acids. Trimming stripped 5 bases from V and 2 bases from J, with 10 bases between. Germline V gene sequence: CDR1 LNHDA, CDR2 SQIVND (reference sequence). DNA for the CDR3: TGTGCCAGTAGTGTGGGCCTAACCTACGAGCAGTACTTC. This sequence encodes CASSVGLTYEQYF. Looking up the rest from reference TRBV19 and TRBJ2-7 gives the full variable domain: DGGITQSPKYLFRKEGQNVTLSCEQNLNHDAMYWYRQDPGQGLRLIYYSQIVNDFQKGDIAEGYSVSREKKESFPLTVTSAQKNPTAFYLCASSVGLTYEQYFGPGTRLTVT.

This clonotype was counted a few times. The chain carries TRBV29-1 and TRBJ2-7, with D tentatively TRBD1 (5 bases). CDR1 and CDR2 from the germline V gene are SQVTM and ANQGSEA. V lost 4 bases and J lost 0, with 10 bases in between. The CDR3 totals 13 residues. The CDR3 spells CSVVGQPSYEQYF. In nucleotides, the CDR3 is TGCAGCGTTGTAGGACAACCCTCCTACGAGCAGTACTTC.

This clonotype was recorded at least ten times. The chain employs TRBV18 and TRBJ2-7; perhaps TRBD1 as D (6 bases). Germline V gene data show CDR1 as KGHSH and CDR2 as LQKENI. The CDR3 sequence is 11 residues long. The V gene lost 5 bases and the J gene lost 8 bases, with 10 bases spanning the gap. CDR3 sequence reads: CASSAQGQQYF. CDR3 in DNA: TGTGCCAGCTCAGCCCAGGGGCAGCAGTACTTC.

This chain uses TRBV12-3 or TRBV12-4 with TRBJ2-1; maybe TRBD1 (6 bases). V shed 6 bases and J shed 2 bases, with 14 bases lying between them. The CDR3 loop spans 15 amino acids. The CDR3 nucleotides are TGTGCCAGCAGCCTCAGGGGTCCCCCCTACAATGAGCAGTTCTTC. Its protein product is CASSLRGPPYNEQFF.

This clonotype appeared many times. The chain couples TRBV7-2 to TRBJ1-2; possibly TRBD1 for D (6 bases). CDR3 size: 15 residues. V was clipped by 1 base and J by 2 bases, with 11 bases between them. Germline CDR1 SGHTA, CDR2 FQGNSA. The CDR3, as DNA: TGTGCCAGCAGCTTAGAAGCAGGGGTAAACTATGGCTACACCTTC. It specifies CASSLEAGVNYGYTF.

This chain connects TRBV7-2 to TRBJ2-1; possible D gene TRBD2, 5 bases. Germline V gene sequence: CDR1 SGHTA, CDR2 FQGNSA. Trimming took off 5 bases at V and 7 bases at J, with 18 bases between the two ends. The CDR3 contains 15 residues. As DNA, the CDR3 is TGTGCCAGCAGCCCTAGCCGAGCGGTGGGGAATGAGCAGTTCTTC. Translation: CASSPSRAVGNEQFF.

This rearrangement joins TRBV5-1 to TRBJ2-7; TRBD2 matches 9 bases. The CDR3 has 16 residues. Germline V gene sequence: CDR1 SGHRS, CDR2 YFSETQ. Trimming removed 4 bases from V and 3 bases from J; junction bases left unmatched: 11. CDR3 nucleotides: TGCGCCAGCAGCACTCTCCCGGGTAGCGGGGGCTACGAGCAGTACTTC. This encodes CASSTLPGSGGYEQYF. Supplemented by reference TRBV5-1 and TRBJ2-7, the full variable domain reads KAGVTQTPRYLIKTRGQQVTLSCSPISGHRSVSWYQQTPGQGLQFLFEYFSETQRNKGNFPGRFSGRQFSNSRSEMNVSTLELGDSALYLCASSTLPGSGGYEQYFGPGTRLTVT.

This clonotype was counted ten times or more. The rearrangement joins TRBV12-5 to TRBJ2-3, with 8 bases matching TRBD1. From germline, CDR1 is LGHNT and CDR2 FRNRAP. The CDR3 runs to 13 residues. The J segment lost 3 bases and the V segment lost 10 bases, leaving 6 bases of the junction unmatched. The CDR3 loop reads CATRGQDTDTQYF. The CDR3 DNA is TGTGCTACCCGGGGACAGGATACAGATACGCAGTATTTT.